This T cell receptor (beta chain) was recovered during a study of blood T cell repertoires in COVID-19. The method was immunoSEQ multiplex PCR; TCRdb's version includes in-frame clones alone and lacks a portion of them. In the table there are about 100,000 clones, about nine tenths of which are singletons. Deletions cut 5 bases from V and 4 bases from J, with 14 bases between. The germline V gene encodes CDR1 SEHNR and CDR2 FQNEAQ (reference sequence). The CDR3 covers 14 residues. This sequence joins TRBV7-9 and TRBJ1-2; the D is unclear. This clonotype was sampled from a woman younger than 45 with acute or convalescent COVID-19. The sequenced sample consisted of peripheral blood. The CDR3 loop is CASSPDSIAYGYTF. In DNA form, the CDR3 reads TGTGCCAGCAGCCCCGACTCCATTGCCTATGGCTACACCTTC.